Listed here are 12 T cell receptor beta chains from one sample, sequenced in a study of PD-1 blockade in mismatch repair-deficient tumors. Clones were read by immunoSEQ multiplex PCR, and TCRdb kept only the in-frame ones, dropping some. The sample comprises 95,000 to 150,000 clones, roughly 86% of which are singletons, and roughly 14% rests with the top ten. Sample: peripheral blood, taken 44 weeks after starting pembrolizumab. The receptors come from an adult with mismatch repair-deficient cancer.

This clone showed up just once. The rearrangement uses TRBV6-5 and TRBJ1-1; tentatively, D is TRBD1 (5 bases). The length of the CDR3 is 14 residues. Per germline, CDR1 MNHEY and CDR2 SVGAGI. The V end was cut by 0 bases, the J end by 4 bases, with 9 bases between. CDR3 nucleotide sequence: TGTGCCAGCAGTTACTCGGGGGGGAGCACTGAAGCTTTCTTT. This sequence encodes CASSYSGGSTEAFF.

This CDR3 reads CASSFRGLNTEAFF. The CDR3 DNA follows: TGTGCCAGCAGTTTTCGGGGGTTGAACACTGAAGCTTTCTTT. The rearrangement links TRBV27 to TRBJ1-1; a possible D gene is TRBD1 (5 bases). There are 14 residues in the CDR3. Germline V lookup: CDR1 MNHEY, CDR2 SMNVEV (reference sequence). V was shortened by 3 bases and J by 0 bases, with 8 bases between the two germline ends.

V and J are TRBV6-5 and TRBJ2-7, with D possibly being TRBD2 (5 bases). The V and J ends lost 4 bases and 0 bases respectively, with 13 bases between them. CDR1 is MNHEY, CDR2 SVGAGI, per germline. This CDR3 contains 15 residues. Written as DNA, the CDR3 is TGTGCCAGCAGTTTGTTCGCAGGAGGCTCCTACGAGCAGTACTTC. This gives the protein CASSLFAGGSYEQYF.

This chain connects TRBV4-3 to TRBJ1-2; possibly TRBD1 for D (6 bases). Germline CDR1 reads LGHNA; CDR2 reads YSLEER. There are 14 residues in the CDR3. Trimming took 1 base from V and 7 from J, leaving 13 bases between them. Here the CDR3 reads CASSQGARGGGYTF. CDR3 nucleotides: TGCGCCAGCAGCCAAGGCGCCAGGGGAGGTGGCTACACCTTC.

This clone was seen once. The chain recombines TRBV18 with TRBJ2-2, with TRBD1 as a possible D gene (5 bases). Germline V CDR1 and CDR2: KGHSH, LQKENI. The CDR3 consists of 15 residues. The V gene lost 3 bases and the J gene lost 7 bases, with 15 bases spanning the gap. The CDR3 loop reads CASSPYAAQGGELFF. The CDR3 DNA sequence: TGTGCCAGCTCACCCTATGCGGCCCAGGGCGGGGAGCTGTTTTTT.

This chain links TRBV20-1 with TRBJ2-1; D is unresolved. Trimming left V 2 bases short and J 4 bases short, with 3 bases between. CDR3 length: 11 amino acids. In germline, CDR1 is DFQATT, CDR2 SNEGSKA (reference sequence). This chain's CDR3 is CSARLYNEQFF. For the CDR3, the DNA is TGCAGTGCTAGACTATACAATGAGCAGTTCTTC.

The chain has TRBV7-3 and TRBJ2-3; D ambiguous. The germline V gene has CDR1 SGHTA and CDR2 FQGTGA. The CDR3 extends over 14 amino acids. The ends were cut back, 1 base at V and 0 bases at J, with 5 bases in the middle. The CDR3 region has the DNA TGTGCCAGCAGCTTAATTCCTAGCACAGATACGCAGTATTTT. Its protein product is CASSLIPSTDTQYF.

The rearrangement joins TRBV2 to TRBJ2-1, with 8 bases aligning to TRBD2. Germline trimming cut 5 bases from V and 4 bases from J; bases unmatched to any gene: 7. The length of the CDR3 is 15 residues. CDR1 and CDR2 (germline): SNHLY, FYNNEI. This chain's CDR3 is CASSRTSQIYNEQFF. The CDR3, as DNA: TGTGCCAGCAGTCGGACTAGCCAAATATACAATGAGCAGTTCTTC.

The chain has TRBV2 and TRBJ1-5; the D is unclear. In germline, CDR1 is SNHLY, CDR2 FYNNEI. The CDR3 loop spans 18 amino acids. V lost 4 bases to trimming and J lost 8 bases, with 27 bases between them. CDR3 loop: CASSAPPSYPHLDKPQHF. CDR3 bases: TGTGCCAGCAGTGCGCCGCCCTCGTACCCACATTTAGATAAGCCCCAGCATTTT. Based on the CDR3 plus reference TRBV2 and TRBJ1-5, the full variable domain is EPEVTQTPSHQVTQMGQEVILRCVPISNHLYFYWYRQILGQKVEFLVSFYNNEISEKSEIFDDQFSVERPDGSNFTLKIRSTKLEDSAMYFCASSAPPSYPHLDKPQHFGDGTRLSIL.

The chain links TRBV7-2 to TRBJ2-1; 8 bases match TRBD1. CDR3 length: 16 residues. After removal of 5 bases from V and 5 bases from J, the junction contained 11 bases not matched to a gene. Per germline, CDR1 SGHTA and CDR2 FQGNSA. The CDR3 is CASSLGLGQGDNEQFF. Written as DNA, the CDR3 is TGTGCCAGCAGCCTAGGGCTTGGACAGGGAGACAATGAGCAGTTCTTC.

This clone was seen a handful of times. V and J are TRBV21-1 and TRBJ1-1; TRBD1 is taken as the D call from the table, unchecked against the DNA. TRBV21-1 is designated a pseudogene. The CDR3 sequence is 15 residues long. The DNA of the CDR3 is TGTGCCAGCAGCCCCCCCCGGCCAGGTTACACTGAAGCTTTCTTT. It encodes CASSPPRPGYTEAFF.

CDR3 sequence reads: CASSGDRGRSDTQYF. In nucleotides, the CDR3 is TGTGCCAGCAGTGGGGACAGGGGGCGAAGCGATACGCAGTATTTT. The chain joins TRBV6-6 to TRBJ2-3; 12 bases map to TRBD1. V lost 5 bases, J lost 6 bases, and 6 bases stayed unmatched. Germline values: CDR1 MNHNY, CDR2 SVGAGI (reference sequence). The CDR3 contains 15 residues.